These 27 T cell receptor beta chains were sequenced from one sample in a study of regulatory T cells in long-lasting Graves disease. Libraries of TCR beta came from iRepertoire HTBI primers plus Arm-PCR of CDR3 regions. TCRdb called the multiplex PCR reads again in MiXCR, with one record for every CDR3 protein. The sample yields 320,000 or so distinct CDR3 sequences, more than 15% seen once. Stated time point: newly diagnosed GD, antithyroid drugs for less than 3 months. PBMCs were the source of the RNA used for TCR sequencing. This specimen consisted of peripheral blood mononuclear cells (PBMCs), obtained at new diagnosis, from a patient treated with antithyroid drugs. The receptors were sampled from a female donor with Graves disease.

In its sample, this clonotype was seen a few times. This rearrangement joins TRBV5-1 to TRBJ2-5; D might be TRBD1 or TRBD2, each matching 5 bases. Trimming removed 3 bases from V and 4 bases from J, with 10 bases in between. The CDR3 contains 13 residues. Germline V gene data show CDR1 as SGHRS and CDR2 as YFSETQ. Here the CDR3 reads CASSWGFGETQYF. The CDR3 region has the DNA TGCGCCAGCAGCTGGGGGTTCGGAGAGACCCAGTACTTC.

This clonotype was observed at least ten times. J is TRBJ1-1 and V is TRBV7-3; TRBD1 agrees at 7 bases. CDR1 and CDR2 from the germline V gene are SGHTA and FQGTGA. V was clipped by 2 bases and J by 5 bases; unmatched bases: 5. This CDR3 has 14 amino acids. This chain's CDR3 is CASSLATGNTEAFF. Written as DNA, the CDR3 is TGTGCCAGCAGCTTAGCGACAGGGAATACTGAAGCTTTCTTT.

In this sample, this clonotype turned up many times. The CDR3 DNA is TGTGCCAGCACCCCTGGACGGAACTATGGCTACACCTTC. Encoded protein: CASTPGRNYGYTF. V is TRBV27 and J is TRBJ1-2, with unresolved D. Per the germline V gene, CDR1 is MNHEY and CDR2 is SMNVEV (reference sequence). V lost 7 bases and J lost 2, with 11 bases in between. This CDR3 is 13 amino acids long.

This clonotype has at least ten counts. This CDR3 reads CATSDYGTSGEGSGSGTQYF. CDR3 sequence (DNA): TGTGCCACCAGTGACTACGGGACTAGCGGGGAGGGAAGTGGATCTGGGACCCAGTACTTC. The rearrangement links TRBV24-1 to TRBJ2-5; 13 bases align to TRBD2. Germline lookup yields CDR1 KGHDR and CDR2 SFDVKD. The junction had 20 bases not matched to a gene; V was cut back by 4 bases and J by 7 bases. CDR3 length equals 20 residues.

This clonotype was observed many times. This chain uses TRBV5-1 with TRBJ1-2; TRBD1 matches 7 bases. Germline assignment: CDR1 SGHRS and CDR2 YFSETQ. The CDR3 has 16 amino acids. V was clipped by 6 bases and J by 0 bases; unmatched bases: 11. This chain's CDR3 is CASNSGGGQTNYGYTF. Here the CDR3 DNA reads TGCGCCAGCAACTCTGGAGGGGGACAGACTAACTATGGCTACACCTTC.

The chain uses TRBV5-5 and TRBJ2-3; D gene uncertain. This CDR3 spans 15 amino acids. Trimming left V 2 bases short and J 5 bases short, with 15 bases between. CDR1 is SGHKS, CDR2 YYEKEE, per germline (reference sequence). The CDR3 sequence is CASSFALLGIDTQYF. As DNA, the CDR3 is TGTGCCAGCAGCTTTGCCCTCCTAGGGATAGATACGCAGTATTTT.

This CDR3 is CASSVVSPSYEQYF. The CDR3 DNA follows: TGTGCCAGCAGCGTAGTATCCCCTTCCTACGAGCAGTACTTC. The chain recombines TRBV9 with TRBJ2-7; D ambiguous. Trimming took off 0 bases at V and 1 base at J, with 8 bases between the two ends. Germline V lookup: CDR1 SGDLS, CDR2 YYNGEE. This CDR3 region has 14 residues. Supplemented by reference TRBV9 and TRBJ2-7, the full variable domain reads DSGVTQTPKHLITATGQRVTLRCSPRSGDLSVYWYQQSLDQGLQFLIQYYNGEERAKGNILERFSAQQFPDLHSELNLSSLELGDSALYFCASSVVSPSYEQYFGPGTRLTVT.

This clonotype was counted at least ten times. This chain uses TRBV30 with TRBJ1-2; 7 nucleotides align to TRBD1. V shed 4 bases, J shed 7 bases, and the junction held 18 bases outside the gene matches. In germline, CDR1 is GTSNPN, CDR2 SVGIG (reference sequence). The CDR3 is 16 amino acids. Written as DNA, the CDR3 is TGTGCCTGGAATGCGGGACAGCTACTTAATGGTTTTGGCTACACCTTC. Encoded protein: CAWNAGQLLNGFGYTF.

This clonotype came up a few times. The chain has TRBV7-3 and TRBJ1-1; unclear D gene. The CDR3 loop spans 14 amino acids. Germline loops: CDR1 SGHTA, CDR2 FQGTGA. The V and J ends lost 2 bases and 1 base respectively, with 8 bases between them. The CDR3 DNA follows: TGTGCCAGCAGCTTATCTTGGGGGAACACTGAAGCTTTCTTT. Residues: CASSLSWGNTEAFF.

This clonotype was detected many times. This rearrangement joins TRBV9 to TRBJ2-3; D not certain. The CDR3 loop spans 13 amino acids. Trimming took 0 bases from V and 4 from J, leaving 6 bases between them. The V gene's germline CDR1 is SGDLS and CDR2 YYNGEE. The CDR3 here is CASSVEVPDTQYF. DNA of the CDR3: TGTGCCAGCAGCGTAGAGGTCCCAGATACGCAGTATTTT.

About this clonotype: This likely came from a read error, as a far larger clone is one base away. This chain links TRBV11-1 with TRBJ2-3; TRBD1 agrees at 7 bases. The closer fit of TRBJ1-5 to the DNA end suggests the J call may be wrong. CDR1 is SGHAT and CDR2 is FQDESV in the germline V gene (reference sequence). This CDR3 spans 14 amino acids. The CDR3 sequence is CASMALGGTDTQHF. The CDR3 DNA sequence: TGTGCCAGCATGGCACTAGGGGGCACAGATACGCAGCATTTT.

The chain links TRBV2 to TRBJ2-5; possible D gene TRBD1, 6 bases. Trimming cost V 5 bases and J 7 bases, with 14 bases left between them. CDR3 length: 13 residues. Germline-derived CDR1 and CDR2 are SNHLY and FYNNEI. Written as DNA, the CDR3 is TGTGCCAGCAGTCATGGACAGTTGGGGACCCAGTACTTC. Translation gives CASSHGQLGTQYF.

Notes on this clonotype: Given a much more abundant clone one base away, this may be a read error. The gene calls are TRBV20-1 and TRBJ2-4; unclear D gene. Trimming took 4 bases from V and 0 from J, leaving 10 bases between them. The CDR3 runs to 14 residues. CDR1 is DFQATT, CDR2 SNEGSKA, per germline (reference sequence). CDR3: CSATAALAKNIQYF. The CDR3, as DNA: TGCAGTGCTACAGCAGCACTAGCCAAAAACATTCAGTACTTC.

This clonotype was counted between two and nine times. The chain carries TRBV20-1 and TRBJ1-1; no reliable D call. The germline V gene encodes CDR1 DFQATT and CDR2 SNEGSKA (reference sequence). The V gene lost 0 bases and the J gene lost 5 bases, with 16 bases spanning the gap. CDR3 length: 15 residues. The CDR3 sequence is CSARDRAHLGTEAFF. The CDR3 nucleotides read TGCAGTGCTAGAGATCGGGCCCACCTAGGGACTGAAGCTTTCTTT.

This clonotype was counted many times. The V and J genes are TRBV11-2 and TRBJ2-5; a possible D gene is TRBD1 (5 bases). CDR3 length: 13 amino acids. The germline V gene has CDR1 SGHAT and CDR2 FQNNGV. V gave up 8 bases and J gave up 2 bases, with 12 bases separating them. The CDR3 bases are TGTGCCAGCGCCAGGGCGGCTCAAGAGACCCAGTACTTC. Amino acid sequence: CASARAAQETQYF. The full variable domain, its missing parts supplied by reference TRBV11-2 and TRBJ2-5, is EAGVAQSPRYKIIEKRQSVAFWCNPISGHATLYWYQQILGQGPKLLIQFQNNGVVDDSQLPKDRFSAERLKGVDSTLKIQPAKLEDSAVYLCASARAAQETQYFGPGTRLLVL.

This clonotype showed up many times. The chain recombines TRBV5-1 with TRBJ1-1, with D tentatively TRBD1 (6 bases). The CDR3 sequence is 14 residues long. V lost 3 bases and J lost 4, with 13 bases in between. The germline CDR1 and CDR2 sequences are SGHRS and YFSETQ. CDR3 loop: CASSWGQIGTEAFF. DNA of the CDR3: TGCGCCAGCAGCTGGGGACAAATCGGCACTGAAGCTTTCTTT. Looking up the rest from reference TRBV5-1 and TRBJ1-1 gives the full variable domain: KAGVTQTPRYLIKTRGQQVTLSCSPISGHRSVSWYQQTPGQGLQFLFEYFSETQRNKGNFPGRFSGRQFSNSRSEMNVSTLELGDSALYLCASSWGQIGTEAFFGQGTRLTVV.

This clonotype showed up just a few times. The chain has TRBV12-3 or TRBV12-4 and TRBJ2-1; D is ambiguous. The ends were cut back, 6 bases at V and 6 bases at J, with 12 bases in the middle. CDR3 length: 13 amino acids. CDR3 protein: CASSATRSNEQFF. The CDR3 region has the DNA TGTGCCAGCAGCGCGACCCGCTCCAATGAGCAGTTCTTC.

This clonotype was counted ten times or more. The chain couples TRBV5-6 to TRBJ2-1, with TRBD2 identical over 8 bases. Germline V lookup: CDR1 SGHDT, CDR2 YYEEEE. After removal of 0 bases from V and 4 bases from J, the junction contained 6 bases not matched to a gene. This CDR3 is built from 16 residues. CDR3 sequence: CASSLDAGGAYNEQFF. Here the CDR3 DNA reads TGTGCCAGCAGCTTGGACGCGGGAGGTGCTTACAATGAGCAGTTCTTC.

Many counts were recorded for this clonotype. This chain joins TRBV10-2 and TRBJ2-1; perhaps TRBD1 as D (5 bases). Germline-derived CDR1 and CDR2 are WSHSY and SAAADI. The ends were cut back, 1 base at V and 8 bases at J, with 12 bases in the middle. The CDR3 is 14 residues long. CDR3 region: CASSEFRPRDEQFF. DNA of the CDR3: TGCGCCAGCAGTGAGTTCCGCCCCAGGGATGAGCAGTTCTTC.

The sample holds many counts of this clonotype. The chain couples TRBV12-3 or TRBV12-4 to TRBJ2-3; TRBD2 might be the D (6 bases). The CDR3 length is 18 residues. V was cut by 4 bases and J by 2 bases, with 22 bases left in between. CDR3 sequence (DNA): TGTGCCAGCAGTTCGGCGCAGGGAGGAGGGCGTGACACAGATACGCAGTATTTT. Its translation: CASSSAQGGGRDTDTQYF.

In this sample, this clonotype turned up many times. The CDR3 nucleotides read TGTGCCACCAGTACCAGTTCAGCTACCTACGAGCAGTACTTC. The encoded protein is CATSTSSATYEQYF. This chain uses TRBV24-1 with TRBJ2-7; D gene unclear. Germline loops: CDR1 KGHDR, CDR2 SFDVKD. The CDR3 runs 14 residues. V lost 6 bases, J lost 2 bases, and 13 bases lay in between.

This clonotype was detected only a few times. The chain recombines TRBV11-2 with TRBJ2-7, with 7 bases identical to TRBD2. CDR3 length equals 16 residues. The germline V gene encodes CDR1 SGHAT and CDR2 FQNNGV. The ends lost 5 bases at V and 5 bases at J; junction bases unmatched: 15. CDR3 nucleotides: TGTGCCAGCAGCCAAGCGGGGCACTCCACCCCAAACGAGCAGTACTTC. This sequence encodes CASSQAGHSTPNEQYF.

The genes are TRBV4-1 and TRBJ2-3; D uncertain. Trimming pared 4 bases from V and 0 bases from J, leaving 8 bases between. Germline V CDR1 and CDR2: MGHRA, YSYEKL. This CDR3 comprises 14 residues. CDR3 nucleotide sequence: TGCGCCAGCAGCCTAGCCCCTAGCACAGATACGCAGTATTTT. It specifies CASSLAPSTDTQYF.

Ten or more counts support this clonotype. CDR3 in amino acids: CASSLLPETYNEQFF. In nucleotides, the CDR3 is TGTGCCAGCAGCTTATTGCCGGAAACCTACAATGAGCAGTTCTTC. V usage is TRBV7-2 and J usage is TRBJ2-1; no clear D gene. V gave up 2 bases and J gave up 2 bases, with 10 bases separating them. Looked up from germline, CDR1 is SGHTA and CDR2 is FQGNSA. This CDR3 is built from 15 residues.

The table lists this clonotype with a few counts. This rearrangement joins TRBV10-3 to TRBJ2-2, with TRBD2 identical over 11 bases. CDR1 and CDR2 from the germline V gene are ENHRY and SYGVKD. Germline trimming cut 4 bases from V and 4 bases from J; bases unmatched to any gene: 8. The length of the CDR3 is 17 residues. CDR3 sequence (DNA): TGTGCCATCAGTGTCCTTAGCGGGAGGGCCACCACCGGGGAGCTGTTTTTT. This gives the protein CAISVLSGRATTGELFF.

This clonotype has just a few counts. The chain carries TRBV6-2 or TRBV6-3 and TRBJ1-1, with D possibly being TRBD1 (6 bases). There are 15 residues in the CDR3. Between the trimmed V and J ends, which lost 2 bases and 4 bases, there was a span of 14 bases. Germline V gene data show CDR1 as MNHEY and CDR2 as SVGEGT. CDR3 coding DNA: TGTGCCAGCAGTTACATCGTGGGGGCCGGCACTGAAGCTTTCTTT. This encodes CASSYIVGAGTEAFF.

The rearrangement joins TRBV6-2 or TRBV6-3 to TRBJ2-7; 7 bases align to TRBD1. The V and J ends lost 5 bases and 1 base, in that order; junction bases with no gene match: 5. Per the germline V gene, CDR1 is MNHEY and CDR2 is SVGEGT. CDR3 size: 14 residues. CDR3 sequence reads: CASSEGTASYEQYF. CDR3 nucleotides: TGTGCCAGCAGTGAGGGGACAGCTTCCTACGAGCAGTACTTC.